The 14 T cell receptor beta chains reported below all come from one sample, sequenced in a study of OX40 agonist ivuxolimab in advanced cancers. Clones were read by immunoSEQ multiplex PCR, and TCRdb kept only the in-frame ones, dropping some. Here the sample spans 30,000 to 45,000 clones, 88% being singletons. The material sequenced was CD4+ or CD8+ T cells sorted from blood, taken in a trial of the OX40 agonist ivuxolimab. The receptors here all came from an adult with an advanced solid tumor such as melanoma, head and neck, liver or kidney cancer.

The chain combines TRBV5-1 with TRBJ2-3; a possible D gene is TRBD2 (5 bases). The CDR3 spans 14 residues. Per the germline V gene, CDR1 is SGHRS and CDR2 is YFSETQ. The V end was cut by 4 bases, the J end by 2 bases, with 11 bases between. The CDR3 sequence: CASSPLAITDTQYF. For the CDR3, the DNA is TGCGCCAGCAGCCCCCTAGCTATCACAGATACGCAGTATTTT.

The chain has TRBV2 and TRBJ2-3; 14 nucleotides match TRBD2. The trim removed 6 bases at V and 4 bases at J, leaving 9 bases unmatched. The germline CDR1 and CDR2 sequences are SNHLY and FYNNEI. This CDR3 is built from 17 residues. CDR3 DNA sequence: TGTGCCAGCAGCACCGGGACTAGCGGGGGAAGGGCAGATACGCAGTATTTT. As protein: CASSTGTSGGRADTQYF.

CDR3 protein: CASSQAPRALAGHAGWRGETQYF. For the CDR3, the DNA is TGTGCCAGCAGCCAAGCCCCCCGGGCCCTAGCGGGCCACGCCGGGTGGAGAGGAGAGACCCAGTACTTC. This rearrangement joins TRBV4-2 to TRBJ2-5; 8 bases map to TRBD2. V lost 1 base, J lost 4 bases, and 29 bases stayed unmatched. CDR1 is LGHNA and CDR2 is YNFKEQ in the germline V gene. The CDR3 has 23 amino acids.

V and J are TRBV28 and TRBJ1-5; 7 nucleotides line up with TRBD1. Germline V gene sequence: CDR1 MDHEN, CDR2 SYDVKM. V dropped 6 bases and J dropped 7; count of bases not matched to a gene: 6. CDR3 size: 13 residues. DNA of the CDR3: TGTGCCAGCAGCCTGGACAGGACGCAGCCCCAGCATTTT. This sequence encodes CASSLDRTQPQHF.

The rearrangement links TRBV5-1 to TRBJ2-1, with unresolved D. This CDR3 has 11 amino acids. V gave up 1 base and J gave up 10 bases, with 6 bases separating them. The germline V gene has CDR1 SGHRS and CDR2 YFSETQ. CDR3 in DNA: TGCGCCAGCAGCTTGTACGAGGAGCAGTTCTTC. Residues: CASSLYEEQFF.

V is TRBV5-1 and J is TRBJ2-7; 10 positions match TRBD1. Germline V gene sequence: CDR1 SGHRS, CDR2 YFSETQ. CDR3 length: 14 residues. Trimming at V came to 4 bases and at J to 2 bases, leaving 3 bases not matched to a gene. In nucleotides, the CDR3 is TGCGCCAGCAGCCCGGGGACAGGGGCCTACGAGCAGTACTTC. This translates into CASSPGTGAYEQYF.

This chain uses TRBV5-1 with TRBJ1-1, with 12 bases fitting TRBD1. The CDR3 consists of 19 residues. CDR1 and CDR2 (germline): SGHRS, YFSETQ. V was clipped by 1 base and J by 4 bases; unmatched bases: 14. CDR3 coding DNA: TGCGCCAGCAGCTTGTCCCGTGGGACAGGGGGCAAAATGAGCACTGAAGCTTTCTTT. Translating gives CASSLSRGTGGKMSTEAFF. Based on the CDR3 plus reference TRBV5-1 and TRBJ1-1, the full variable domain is KAGVTQTPRYLIKTRGQQVTLSCSPISGHRSVSWYQQTPGQGLQFLFEYFSETQRNKGNFPGRFSGRQFSNSRSEMNVSTLELGDSALYLCASSLSRGTGGKMSTEAFFGQGTRLTVV.

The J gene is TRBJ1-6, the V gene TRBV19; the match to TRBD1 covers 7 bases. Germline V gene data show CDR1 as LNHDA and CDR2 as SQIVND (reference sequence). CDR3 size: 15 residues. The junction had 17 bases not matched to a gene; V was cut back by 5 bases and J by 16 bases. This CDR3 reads CASSPPSGTVVKLHF. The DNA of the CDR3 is TGTGCCAGTAGTCCACCCTCCGGGACAGTTGTGAAGCTCCACTTT.

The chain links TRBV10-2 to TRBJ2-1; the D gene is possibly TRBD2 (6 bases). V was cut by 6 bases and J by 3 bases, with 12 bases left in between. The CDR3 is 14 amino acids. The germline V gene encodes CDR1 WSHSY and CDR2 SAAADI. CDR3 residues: CASSGSRGYNEQFF. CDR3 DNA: TGCGCCAGCAGCGGCTCGCGGGGCTACAATGAGCAGTTCTTC.

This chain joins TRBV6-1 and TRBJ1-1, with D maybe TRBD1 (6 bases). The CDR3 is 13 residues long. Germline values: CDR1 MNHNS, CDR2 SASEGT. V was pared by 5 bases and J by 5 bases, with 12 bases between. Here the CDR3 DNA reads TGTGCCAGCAGTATAACAGGGTATACTGAAGCTTTCTTT. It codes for CASSITGYTEAFF.

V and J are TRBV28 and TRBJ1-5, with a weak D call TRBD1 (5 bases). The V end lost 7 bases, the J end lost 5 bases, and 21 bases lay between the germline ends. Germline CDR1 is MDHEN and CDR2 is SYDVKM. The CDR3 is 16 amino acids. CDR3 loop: CASTEWGRGRDQPQHF. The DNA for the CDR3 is TGTGCCAGCACGGAGTGGGGTCGGGGCAGGGATCAGCCCCAGCATTTT.

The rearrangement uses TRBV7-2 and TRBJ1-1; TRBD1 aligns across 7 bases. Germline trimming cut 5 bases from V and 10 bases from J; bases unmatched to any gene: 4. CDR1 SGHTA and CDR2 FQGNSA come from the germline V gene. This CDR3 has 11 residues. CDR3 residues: CASSPTGRAFF. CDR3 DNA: TGTGCCAGCAGCCCGACAGGGCGAGCTTTCTTT.

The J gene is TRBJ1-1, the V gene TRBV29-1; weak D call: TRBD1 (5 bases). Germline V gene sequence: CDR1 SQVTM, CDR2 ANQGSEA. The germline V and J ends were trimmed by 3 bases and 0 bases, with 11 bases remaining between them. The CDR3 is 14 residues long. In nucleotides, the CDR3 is TGCAGCGTTGAGTCAGACAGCATGAACACTGAAGCTTTCTTT. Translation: CSVESDSMNTEAFF.

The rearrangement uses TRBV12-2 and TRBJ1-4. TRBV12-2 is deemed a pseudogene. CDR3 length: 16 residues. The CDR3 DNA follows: TGTGCAAGTCGCTTGACCGAACCGAGAGCTAATGAAAAACTGTTTTTT. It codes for CASRLTEPRANEKLFF.